The clone carrying this TCR beta chain was recorded at least ten times. Trimming left V 4 bases short and J 6 bases short, with 6 bases between. The V gene's germline CDR1 is SGHRS and CDR2 YFSETQ. The CDR3 has 11 residues. This entry is derived from a study of T-cell reconstitution after alpha-beta-depleted transplantation in children. The library targeted TCRbeta and was prepared with unique molecular identifiers. TCRdb reprocessed the PCR reads with MiXCR, giving one entry per CDR3 protein. The sample gives 490,000 or so distinct CDR3 sequences, approximately 12% of which show up once; roughly 5.4% is in the top ten.

Here the sequenced sample was PBMCs from the stem cell graft donor, taken from the stem cell graft. The receptor comes from a human donor who donated a stem cell graft to a child with combined immunodeficiency. The gene calls are TRBV5-1 and TRBJ2-3; D call uncertain. The CDR3 reads CASSQVDTQYF. The CDR3 coding sequence is TGCGCCAGCAGCCAGGTGGATACGCAGTATTTT.